The T cell receptor beta chain under discussion was sequenced for a study of T cell changes during pregnancy in multiple sclerosis. The repertoire was sequenced with immunoSEQ multiplex PCR; TCRdb's copy has only in-frame clones and lacks some. The sample lists tens of thousands of clones, roughly nine tenths seen once, with 1.3% to 1.5% in the top ten. The CDR3 is 14 amino acids. The V and J ends lost 1 base and 4 bases respectively, with 11 bases between them. Germline V gives CDR1 GTSNPN, CDR2 SVGIG (reference sequence). This receptor was identified in a female donor in good health, enrolled as a control in a pregnancy study. The rearrangement uses TRBV30 and TRBJ1-5; possible D gene TRBD1, 6 bases. The starting material was peripheral blood, obtained in the first trimester of pregnancy. The chain's CDR3 is CAWSAGTPNQPQHF. CDR3 nucleotides: TGTGCCTGGAGTGCAGGGACACCGAATCAGCCCCAGCATTTT.